These 31 T cell receptor beta chains were sequenced from one sample in a study of blood T cell repertoires in COVID-19. This table comes from immunoSEQ multiplex PCR, and its TCRdb copy is limited to in-frame clones, with some not included. The sample has 250,000 to 350,000 clones, about four fifths seen once; the top ten hold less than 20%. The sequencing sample was made of peripheral blood. The receptors originated from a person in their 70s with COVID-19, enrolled during active disease.

This clone appeared once. The chain uses TRBV4-3 and TRBJ2-5; D remains ambiguous. Germline V gene data show CDR1 as LGHNA and CDR2 as YSLEER. Trimming cost V 0 bases and J 1 base, with 6 bases left between them. The CDR3 totals 14 residues. CDR3 amino acids: CASSQDVVQETQYF. The CDR3 coding sequence is TGCGCCAGCAGCCAAGACGTCGTCCAAGAGACCCAGTACTTC.

V is TRBV7-3 and J is TRBJ2-1; TRBD2 agrees at 10 bases. The CDR3 totals 15 residues. The ends lost 4 bases at V and 2 bases at J; junction bases unmatched: 2. Per the germline V gene, CDR1 is SGHTA and CDR2 is FQGTGA. This CDR3 is CASSSGLATYNEQFF. CDR3 coding DNA: TGTGCCAGCAGCTCGGGACTAGCGACCTACAATGAGCAGTTCTTC.

The chain links TRBV19 to TRBJ2-7; 10 bases agree with TRBD1. J lost 2 bases, V lost 6 bases, and 4 bases had no gene match. CDR3 length: 14 residues. The germline V gene has CDR1 LNHDA and CDR2 SQIVND (reference sequence). As DNA, the CDR3 is TGTGCCAGTAGCGGACAGGGGGGGGCCTACGAGCAGTACTTC. It specifies CASSGQGGAYEQYF.

CDR3 DNA sequence: TGTGCCAGCAGCCCCATCCCCGCGCGTGTGGATGAGCAGTTCTTC. Amino acids: CASSPIPARVDEQFF. The chain employs TRBV7-3 and TRBJ2-1; no reliable D call. Trimming removed 5 bases from V and 8 bases from J, with 19 bases in between. The CDR3 is made up of 15 amino acids. Per the germline V gene, CDR1 is SGHTA and CDR2 is FQGTGA. Full variable domain (rest looked up from reference TRBV7-3 and TRBJ2-1): GAGVSQTPSNKVTEKGKYVELRCDPISGHTALYWYRQSLGQGPEFLIYFQGTGAADDSGLPNDRFFAVRPEGSVSTLKIQRTERGDSAVYLCASSPIPARVDEQFFGPGTRLTVL.

The J gene is TRBJ1-1, the V gene TRBV2; possible D gene TRBD1, 6 bases. This CDR3 comprises 17 residues. Germline CDR1 and CDR2: SNHLY and FYNNEI. The V gene lost 6 bases and the J gene lost 6 bases, with 26 bases spanning the gap. This CDR3 is CASSRLGGANRVSEAFF. CDR3 DNA sequence: TGTGCCAGCAGCCGCCTGGGGGGGGCGAACAGAGTTTCTGAAGCTTTCTTT.

This clone has only one observation. The gene calls are TRBV19 and TRBJ2-2; D is perhaps TRBD1 (5 bases). This CDR3 comprises 15 residues. Trimming shortened V by 3 bases and J by 0 bases, and 8 bases separated the two germline ends. CDR1 is LNHDA and CDR2 is SQIVND in the germline V gene (reference sequence). The chain's CDR3 is CASSISRANTGELFF. For the CDR3, the DNA is TGTGCCAGTAGTATTTCCAGGGCGAACACCGGGGAGCTGTTTTTT.

The J gene is TRBJ2-7, the V gene TRBV9; D gene uncertain. Trimming removed 0 bases at V and 6 bases at J, with 16 bases between. CDR3 size: 15 residues. Germline V lookup: CDR1 SGDLS, CDR2 YYNGEE. The CDR3 DNA sequence: TGTGCCAGCAGCGTAGGTGCTAGAGGAATCGCCGAGCAGTACTTC. Its protein product is CASSVGARGIAEQYF. The full variable domain, with the rest looked up from reference TRBV9 and TRBJ2-7, is DSGVTQTPKHLITATGQRVTLRCSPRSGDLSVYWYQQSLDQGLQFLIQYYNGEERAKGNILERFSAQQFPDLHSELNLSSLELGDSALYFCASSVGARGIAEQYFGPGTRLTVT.

The chain employs TRBV13 and TRBJ1-6; D is possibly TRBD1 (5 bases). The CDR3 loop spans 15 amino acids. Germline V gene data show CDR1 as PRHDT and CDR2 as FYEKMQ (reference sequence). With 1 base removed from V and 7 bases from J, the gap between germline ends came to 11 bases. The CDR3 coding sequence is TGTGCCAGCAGCTTAGAGCCGGGGGACAATTCACCCCTCCACTTT. Amino acid sequence: CASSLEPGDNSPLHF.

The chain employs TRBV3-1 (or the pseudogene TRBV3-2) and TRBJ2-3; D not resolved. Germline loops: CDR1 LGHDT, CDR2 YNNKEL (reference sequence). CDR3 length: 16 residues. With 2 bases removed from V and 2 bases from J, the gap between germline ends came to 14 bases. This chain's CDR3 is CASSQPQAPTTDTQYF. The DNA of the CDR3 is TGTGCCAGCAGCCAACCTCAAGCGCCAACCACAGATACGCAGTATTTT.

This chain joins TRBV7-2 and TRBJ2-2, with TRBD2 identical over 14 bases. Germline CDR1 SGHTA, CDR2 FQGNSA. V shed 5 bases and J 3 bases; nucleotides not matched to a gene: 5. This CDR3 contains 17 residues. CDR3 sequence reads: CASSEGLAGVHTGELFF. DNA of the CDR3: TGTGCCAGCAGCGAGGGACTAGCGGGAGTTCACACCGGGGAGCTGTTTTTT. Drawing the rest from reference TRBV7-2 and TRBJ2-2, the complete variable domain is GAGVSQSPSNKVTEKGKDVELRCDPISGHTALYWYRQSLGQGLEFLIYFQGNSAPDKSGLPSDRFSAERTGGSVSTLTIQRTQQEDSAVYLCASSEGLAGVHTGELFFGEGSRLTVL.

The chain recombines TRBV6-4 with TRBJ2-2, with 9 bases identical to TRBD1. The CDR3 spans 14 residues. The V and J ends lost 6 bases and 5 bases, in that order; junction bases with no gene match: 4. Per the germline V gene, CDR1 is MRHNA and CDR2 is SNTAGT. This CDR3 is CASRGQGTTGELFF. For the CDR3, the DNA is TGTGCCAGCAGGGGACAGGGTACTACCGGGGAGCTGTTTTTT.

The V and J genes are TRBV5-6 and TRBJ1-2; 12 positions match TRBD1. Germline assignment: CDR1 SGHDT and CDR2 YYEEEE. Germline trimming cut 4 bases from V and 5 bases from J; bases unmatched to any gene: 9. The CDR3 consists of 16 residues. The CDR3 spells CASSPPGQGARYGYTF. As DNA, the CDR3 is TGTGCCAGCAGCCCCCCGGGACAGGGGGCTCGTTATGGCTACACCTTC.

This clone has a count of ten or more. V is TRBV21-1 and J is TRBJ2-1; no check of the table's D call, TRBD2, against the DNA was made. TRBV21-1 is reported as a pseudogene. The CDR3 totals 16 residues. The CDR3 loop reads CASSQHGTSNLNEQFF. CDR3 nucleotide sequence: TGTGCCAGCAGCCAGCACGGGACTAGTAATCTCAATGAGCAGTTCTTC.

The chain links TRBV24-1 to TRBJ2-1; a weak D match, TRBD2 (6 bases). Germline V gene sequence: CDR1 KGHDR, CDR2 SFDVKD. Trimming took 4 bases from V and 0 from J, leaving 12 bases between them. The CDR3 has 16 amino acids. Here the CDR3 reads CATSEMGLDSYNEQFF. CDR3 DNA: TGTGCCACCAGTGAGATGGGACTCGACTCCTACAATGAGCAGTTCTTC.

The V call is TRBV15, the J call TRBJ2-3, with a weak D call TRBD2 (7 bases). Germline CDR1 and CDR2: LNHNV and YYDKDF (reference sequence). Trimming took 1 base from V and 3 from J, leaving 14 bases between them. This CDR3 is 16 amino acids long. The CDR3 loop is CATSRGEGGGTDTQYF. The CDR3 DNA sequence: TGTGCCACCAGCAGAGGGGAGGGAGGGGGGACAGATACGCAGTATTTT.

The V call is TRBV7-9, the J call TRBJ2-1; perhaps TRBD1 as D (6 bases). Trimming took 1 base from V and 5 from J, leaving 12 bases between them. CDR1 is SEHNR and CDR2 is FQNEAQ in the germline V gene (reference sequence). The CDR3 sequence is 15 residues long. CDR3 coding DNA: TGTGCCAGCAGCTTAGATGGGACACTTAACAATGAGCAGTTCTTC. Its protein product is CASSLDGTLNNEQFF.

The chain recombines TRBV7-8 with TRBJ2-1, with TRBD2 matching 8 bases. There are 15 residues in the CDR3. Trimming took 5 bases from V and 9 from J; bases not matched to a gene: 12. The germline V gene encodes CDR1 SGHVS and CDR2 FQNEAQ. CDR3 amino acids: CASSPGGAGFGEQFF. The DNA for the CDR3 is TGTGCCAGCAGCCCCGGGGGGGCCGGTTTCGGTGAGCAGTTCTTC. Drawing the rest from reference TRBV7-8 and TRBJ2-1, the complete variable domain is GAGVSQSPRYKVAKRGQDVALRCDPISGHVSLFWYQQALGQGPEFLTYFQNEAQLDKSGLPSDRFFAERPEGSVSTLKIQRTQQEDSAVYLCASSPGGAGFGEQFFGPGTRLTVL.

The V gene is TRBV5-1, the J gene TRBJ2-1, with 9 bases lining up with TRBD2. This CDR3 is built from 16 residues. The germline V gene encodes CDR1 SGHRS and CDR2 YFSETQ. Trimming removed 0 bases from V and 0 bases from J; junction bases left unmatched: 1. The chain's CDR3 is CASSLGSGSSYNEQFF. In nucleotides, the CDR3 is TGCGCCAGCAGCTTGGGTAGCGGGAGCTCCTACAATGAGCAGTTCTTC.

The chain couples TRBV9 to TRBJ2-2, with a weak D call TRBD1 (6 bases). CDR3 length equals 15 residues. The germline V gene has CDR1 SGDLS and CDR2 YYNGEE. V lost 3 bases and J lost 1, with 10 bases in between. The CDR3 DNA sequence: TGTGCCAGCAGCGAGACGGGACAGAACACCGGGGAGCTGTTTTTT. It specifies CASSETGQNTGELFF.

As to this clone: Other DNA sequences in this sample translate to the same CDR3. The V and J genes are TRBV19 and TRBJ2-5; perhaps TRBD1 as D (6 bases). Trimming took off 6 bases at V and 1 base at J, with 9 bases between the two ends. CDR3 length equals 13 residues. Per germline, CDR1 LNHDA and CDR2 SQIVND (reference sequence). In nucleotides, the CDR3 is TGTGCCAGTAGAAAGGACAGCCAAGAGACCCAGTACTTC. Protein sequence: CASRKDSQETQYF.

This sequence joins TRBV28 and TRBJ2-2; perhaps TRBD1 as D (6 bases). The CDR3 is 14 residues long. Germline values: CDR1 MDHEN, CDR2 SYDVKM. Trimming removed 6 bases from V and 3 bases from J, with 11 bases in between. CDR3: CASRPAGDTGELFF. In DNA, the CDR3 is TGTGCCAGCAGGCCCGCAGGGGACACCGGGGAGCTGTTTTTT.

This rearrangement joins TRBV9 to TRBJ2-3, with 9 bases fitting TRBD2. V shed 9 bases and J 4 bases; nucleotides not matched to a gene: 15. Per the germline V gene, CDR1 is SGDLS and CDR2 is YYNGEE. The CDR3 covers 16 residues. The CDR3 nucleotides read TGTGCCACCACCCCCCCGGCTAGCGGGGTTGCAGATACGCAGTATTTT. It codes for CATTPPASGVADTQYF.

This chain connects TRBV11-3 to TRBJ2-1; D perhaps matches TRBD1 (6 bases). There are 15 residues in the CDR3. Germline V gene lookup returns CDR1 SGHNT and CDR2 YENEEA. The V end was cut by 0 bases, the J end by 4 bases, with 10 bases between. This CDR3 is CASSLDRGPYNEQFF. In DNA, the CDR3 is TGTGCCAGCAGCTTAGACAGGGGCCCTTACAATGAGCAGTTCTTC. The entire variable domain, with the rest obtained from reference TRBV11-3 and TRBJ2-1, is as follows: EAGVVQSPRYKIIEKKQPVAFWCNPISGHNTLYWYLQNLGQGPELLIRYENEEAVDDSQLPKDRFSAERLKGVDSTLKIQPAELGDSAVYLCASSLDRGPYNEQFFGPGTRLTVL.

This chain joins TRBV3-1 (or the pseudogene TRBV3-2) and TRBJ1-1; a weak D match, TRBD1 (5 bases). V was clipped by 2 bases and J by 1 base, with 8 bases between them. Germline V gene data show CDR1 as LGHDT and CDR2 as YNNKEL (reference sequence). The CDR3 is made up of 14 amino acids. CDR3 nucleotides: TGTGCCAGCAGCCAAACGACAGCGAACACTGAAGCTTTCTTT. Residues: CASSQTTANTEAFF.

CDR3 sequence (DNA): TGCAGTGCTAGTGCGTATGGGTCGGCGGGTGAAGCTTTCTTT. Translating it yields CSASAYGSAGEAFF. This sequence joins TRBV20-1 and TRBJ1-1, with unresolved D. The CDR3 contains 14 residues. Germline CDR1 reads DFQATT; CDR2 reads SNEGSKA (reference sequence). V was trimmed by 3 bases and J by 7 bases, leaving 18 bases between them.

This clone has more than one count but fewer than ten. This chain connects TRBV14 to TRBJ2-7, with 8 bases fitting TRBD1. The CDR3 is made up of 15 amino acids. Germline V gives CDR1 SGHDN, CDR2 FVKESK. V lost 4 bases and J lost 4; bases outside the gene matches: 9. The CDR3 protein is CASSLSRDRRYEQYF. The CDR3 coding sequence is TGTGCCAGCAGCCTTAGCCGGGACAGGAGATACGAGCAGTACTTC.

The V call is TRBV14, the J call TRBJ2-5, with 10 bases fitting TRBD2. There are 16 residues in the CDR3. The germline CDR1 and CDR2 sequences are SGHDN and FVKESK. The ends lost 3 bases at V and 5 bases at J; junction bases unmatched: 9. CDR3 nucleotide sequence: TGTGCCAGCAGCCAGGCCCCACTAGCGGGAATCGAGACCCAGTACTTC. Its translation is CASSQAPLAGIETQYF.

The V gene is TRBV28, the J gene TRBJ2-7; 8 nucleotides line up with TRBD2. The CDR3 runs 15 residues. J gave up 2 bases and V 8 bases, and 11 bases lay outside the gene matches. Germline values: CDR1 MDHEN, CDR2 SYDVKM. The CDR3 region has the DNA TGTGCCAGCCTAGGGCCGGGACTAGACACCTACGAGCAGTACTTC. It yields the protein CASLGPGLDTYEQYF.

The V and J genes are TRBV12-3 or TRBV12-4 and TRBJ2-5; D remains ambiguous. Trimming removed 5 bases at V and 5 bases at J, with 9 bases between. CDR3 length: 12 amino acids. The CDR3 DNA reads as TGTGCCAGCAGTGGCCTCGTGGAGACCCAGTACTTC. Translating it yields CASSGLVETQYF.

J is TRBJ1-1 and V is TRBV7-2; no firm D call. CDR1 is SGHTA, CDR2 FQGNSA, per germline. Between the trimmed V and J ends, which lost 2 bases and 1 base, there was a span of 8 bases. The CDR3 covers 14 residues. Here the CDR3 DNA reads TGTGCCAGCAGCTTACAGGCCAGGAACACTGAAGCTTTCTTT. Protein: CASSLQARNTEAFF.

This clone showed up just a few times. The genes are TRBV5-4 and TRBJ2-7; a possible D gene is TRBD2 (6 bases). With 4 bases removed from V and 3 bases from J, the gap between germline ends came to 11 bases. Germline values: CDR1 SGHNT, CDR2 YYREEE (reference sequence). The CDR3 length is 13 residues. Here the CDR3 DNA reads TGTGCCAGCAGCCCCGGAGGGGTCTACGAGCAGTACTTC. Translating it yields CASSPGGVYEQYF. Filled out from reference TRBV5-4 and TRBJ2-7, the complete variable domain reads ETGVTQSPTHLIKTRGQQVTLRCSSQSGHNTVSWYQQALGQGPQFIFQYYREEENGRGNFPPRFSGLQFPNYSSELNVNALELDDSALYLCASSPGGVYEQYFGPGTRLTVT.